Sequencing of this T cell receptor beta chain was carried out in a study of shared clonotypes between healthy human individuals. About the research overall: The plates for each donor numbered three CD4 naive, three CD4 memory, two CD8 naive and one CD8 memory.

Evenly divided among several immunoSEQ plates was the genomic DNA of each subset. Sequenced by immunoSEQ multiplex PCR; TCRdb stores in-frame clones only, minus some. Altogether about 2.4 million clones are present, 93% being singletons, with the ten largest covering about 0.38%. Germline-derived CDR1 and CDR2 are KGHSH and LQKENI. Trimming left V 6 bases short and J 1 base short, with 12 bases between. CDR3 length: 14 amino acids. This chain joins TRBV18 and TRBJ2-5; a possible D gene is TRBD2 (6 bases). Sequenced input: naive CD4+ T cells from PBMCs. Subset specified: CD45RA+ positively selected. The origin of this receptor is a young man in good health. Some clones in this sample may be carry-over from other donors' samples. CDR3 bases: TGTGCCAGCTCCCGACGGGACTTCCAAGAGACCCAGTACTTC. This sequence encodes CASSRRDFQETQYF.